Shown below are 13 T cell receptor beta chains from a single sample sequenced in a study of blood T cells in healthy people across ages. Then a second PCR, running about 6 to 11 cycles, was carried out with a sample-barcoded 5' primer and a J-beta primer mix. From the 5' RACE reads, TCRdb called clonotypes with MiXCR, one entry per CDR3 protein. Here the sample spans around 800,000 distinct CDR3 sequences, approximately 67% being singletons. The sample comprised blood. All receptors derive from a young man in good health.

Only a few counts were recorded for this clonotype. The chain has TRBV5-4 and TRBJ2-5; TRBD2 aligns across 7 bases. The CDR3 covers 16 residues. The V segment lost 3 bases and the J segment 5 bases; nucleotides outside the gene matches: 13. Germline CDR1 and CDR2: SGHNT and YYREEE (reference sequence). The CDR3 here is CASSYNGLVVGETQYF. The CDR3 coding sequence is TGTGCCAGCAGCTATAACGGACTAGTTGTGGGGGAGACCCAGTACTTC.

This chain links TRBV6-2 or TRBV6-3 with TRBJ2-4; TRBD1 matches 10 bases. The J call is doubtful: the DNA matches TRBJ2-7 better. The CDR3 is 16 amino acids. Per the germline V gene, CDR1 is MNHEY and CDR2 is SVGEGT. Written as DNA, the CDR3 is TGTGCCAGCAGTTCAGGAACCGGGACAGGGGACTACGAGCAGTACTTC. It yields the protein CASSSGTGTGDYEQYF.

The V call is TRBV7-8, the J call TRBJ1-2; no clear D gene. Trimming cost V 3 bases and J 2 bases, with 13 bases left between them. CDR1 is SGHVS and CDR2 is FQNEAQ in the germline V gene. The CDR3 runs 15 residues. The CDR3 sequence is CASSFLNRPNYGYTF. CDR3 bases: TGTGCCAGCAGCTTCTTAAATAGGCCCAACTATGGCTACACCTTC.

This clonotype was seen only a few times. CDR3 residues: CASSVEGSDYEQYF. CDR3 sequence (DNA): TGTGCCAGCAGCGTAGAAGGGAGTGACTACGAGCAGTACTTC. The rearrangement uses TRBV9 and TRBJ2-7, with D maybe TRBD2 (5 bases). V was cut by 0 bases and J by 3 bases, with 10 bases left in between. CDR1 and CDR2 (germline): SGDLS, YYNGEE. This CDR3 is 14 amino acids long.

The chain employs TRBV6-6 and TRBJ1-2, with D maybe TRBD1 (5 bases). Germline CDR1 reads MNHNY; CDR2 reads SVGAGI (reference sequence). This CDR3 spans 13 amino acids. The germline V and J ends were trimmed by 6 bases and 4 bases, with 12 bases remaining between them. CDR3 DNA: TGTGCCAGCAGCCTGGACACCATCTATGGCTACACCTTC. Translating gives CASSLDTIYGYTF.

The gene calls are TRBV18 and TRBJ2-1, with 7 nucleotides matching TRBD2. Germline CDR1 reads KGHSH; CDR2 reads LQKENI. Trimming took 2 bases from V and 10 from J; bases not matched to a gene: 2. CDR3 length: 12 residues. DNA of the CDR3: TGTGCCAGCTCACCAGGGGAGGGAGAGCAGTTCTTC. Its translation is CASSPGEGEQFF.

In regard to this clonotype: The germline gene is not matched at one end of the junction; a read error may be the cause. The rearrangement joins TRBV29-1 to TRBJ2-5; D tentatively fits TRBD1 or TRBD2 (5 bases each). The germline V gene encodes CDR1 SQVTM and CDR2 ANQGSEA. The CDR3 covers 13 residues. The CDR3 loop reads CSVRDGAQETLYF. CDR3 nucleotides: TGCAGCGTTCGGGACGGTGCCCAAGAGACCCTGTACTTC.

This chain uses TRBV5-1 with TRBJ2-7; TRBD2 matches at 8 bases. The germline CDR1 and CDR2 sequences are SGHRS and YFSETQ. V was clipped by 0 bases and J by 0 bases; unmatched bases: 5. The CDR3 loop spans 16 amino acids. CDR3 DNA sequence: TGCGCCAGCAGCTTGGGTAGCGGGACCTTCTCCTACGAGCAGTACTTC. Encoded protein: CASSLGSGTFSYEQYF. Full variable domain (rest looked up from reference TRBV5-1 and TRBJ2-7): KAGVTQTPRYLIKTRGQQVTLSCSPISGHRSVSWYQQTPGQGLQFLFEYFSETQRNKGNFPGRFSGRQFSNSRSEMNVSTLELGDSALYLCASSLGSGTFSYEQYFGPGTRLTVT.

The rearrangement joins TRBV6-2 or TRBV6-3 to TRBJ2-4; no reliable D call. The ends were cut back, 5 bases at V and 7 bases at J, with 12 bases in the middle. This CDR3 spans 13 amino acids. Germline CDR1 is MNHEY and CDR2 is SVGEGT. DNA for the CDR3: TGTGCCAGCAGTCTTCTGCGCAGTAACATTCAGTACTTC. Translated, it gives CASSLLRSNIQYF.

This clonotype was recorded once. V is TRBV6-9 and J is TRBJ1-1; 11 bases map to TRBD1. This CDR3 contains 16 residues. The junction had 8 bases not matched to a gene; V was cut back by 6 bases and J by 2 bases. The germline gives CDR1 MNHGY, CDR2 SVAAGI. The CDR3 coding sequence is TGTGCCAGCAGCCCGAGGGACAGGGGGATAAACACTGAAGCTTTCTTT. It encodes CASSPRDRGINTEAFF.

The chain uses TRBV20-1 and TRBJ2-5; a possible D gene is TRBD1 (6 bases). CDR1 and CDR2 from the germline V gene are DFQATT and SNEGSKA (reference sequence). CDR3 size: 13 residues. Trimming stripped 8 bases from V and 2 bases from J, with 15 bases between. The CDR3 DNA reads TGCAGTACTCTCCAGGGGTGGCAAGAGACCCAGTACTTC. This codes for CSTLQGWQETQYF.

In its sample, this clonotype was seen a few times. The J gene is TRBJ2-1, the V gene TRBV9; 7 bases agree with TRBD2. V lost 0 bases and J lost 8; bases outside the gene matches: 8. Germline assignment: CDR1 SGDLS and CDR2 YYNGEE. The CDR3 is 15 amino acids. The CDR3 spells CASSVGGLGSYEQFF. CDR3 in DNA: TGTGCCAGCAGCGTAGGAGGACTAGGGTCTTATGAGCAGTTCTTC.

As concerns this clonotype: A much larger clone sits a single nucleotide away, making a read error possible. The chain has TRBV6-2 or TRBV6-3 and TRBJ2-2, with D unresolved. Per the germline V gene, CDR1 is MNHEY and CDR2 is SVGEGT. The CDR3 runs 15 residues. The CDR3 spells CASSYLQEVTEELFF. In DNA, the CDR3 is TGTGCCAGCAGTTATCTCCAAGAGGTCACCGAGGAGCTGTTTTTT.